This TCR beta chain is drawn from a study of blood T cell repertoires in COVID-19. Study summary: The United States, Italy and Spain were the sources of the acute and convalescent COVID-19 samples. Sources were T cells, B-cell-depleted T cells, or PBMCs; the material itself was cDNA or gDNA.

The germline V gene encodes CDR1 SEHNR and CDR2 FQNEAQ (reference sequence). The CDR3 consists of 16 residues. Trimming cost V 4 bases and J 2 bases; bases outside gene matches: 8. This clone was counted a few times. How the authors handled the data: Estimation of nucleated cell counts was performed using reference gene primer amplification. Using immunoSEQ multiplex PCR, the repertoire was profiled, and TCRdb retains in-frame clones only, with some absent. The V and J calls and clone size were taken over from that table, and D and trimming were inferred from the DNA. The sample records 150,000 to 200,000 clones, about 80% being singletons.

The genes are TRBV7-9 and TRBJ2-1; 7 positions agree with TRBD1. The sample comprised peripheral blood. The receptor was derived from a woman aged 70-85 years with acute or convalescent COVID-19. The CDR3 bases are TGTGCCAGCAGCTCATTGAAGGGACAGACCTACAATGAGCAGTTCTTC. Its translation is CASSSLKGQTYNEQFF.